This TCR beta chain was retrieved from a study of T cells after yellow fever vaccination. Comment on this clonotype: Its antigen is still unknown.

CDR3 length: 14 amino acids. V lost 6 bases, J lost 2 bases, and 7 bases stayed unmatched. Germline CDR1 MNHEY, CDR2 SMNVEV (reference sequence). Study-level findings and limits: Among primary-vaccination clones, most reappeared after the booster, at approximately 96% for CD4 and 85% to 90% for CD8. Only a small proportion of the clonotypes turned up in both the CD4 and the CD8 compartments, likely arising from convergent recombination.

Conversion of TCR transcripts into cDNA relied on 5'RACE template switching, which added a universal primer site and UMIs. TCRdb used MiXCR to reprocess the 5' RACE reads, holding one entry per CDR3 protein. The table lists approximately 580,000 distinct CDR3 sequences, around a sixth of them singletons. The receptor comes from a man between 18 and 29 years old who received the YFV17D yellow fever vaccine. The rearrangement links TRBV27 to TRBJ2-7, with 7 bases fitting TRBD2. The input for sequencing was PBMCs, taken about 5 days after the first yellow fever vaccination. In nucleotides, the CDR3 is TGTGCCAGCAGCCCTCGCGGGAGTGCCTACGAGCAGTACGTC. It translates to CASSPRGSAYEQYV.